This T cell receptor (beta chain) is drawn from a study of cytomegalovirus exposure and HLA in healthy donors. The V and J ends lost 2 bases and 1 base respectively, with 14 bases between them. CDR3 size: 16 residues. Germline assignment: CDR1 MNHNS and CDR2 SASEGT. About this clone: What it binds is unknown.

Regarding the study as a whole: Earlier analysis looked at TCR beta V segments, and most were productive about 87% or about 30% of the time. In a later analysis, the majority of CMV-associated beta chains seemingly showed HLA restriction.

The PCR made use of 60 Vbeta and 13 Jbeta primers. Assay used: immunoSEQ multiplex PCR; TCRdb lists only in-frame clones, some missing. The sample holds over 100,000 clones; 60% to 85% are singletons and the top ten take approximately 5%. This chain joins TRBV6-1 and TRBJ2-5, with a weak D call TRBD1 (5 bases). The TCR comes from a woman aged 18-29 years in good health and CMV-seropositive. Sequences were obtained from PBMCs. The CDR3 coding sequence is TGTGCCAGCAGTGAATCTGCGGCAGGGCCCCAAGAGACCCAGTACTTC. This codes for CASSESAAGPQETQYF.